These T cell receptor beta chains were read from a single sample in a study of OX40 agonist ivuxolimab in advanced cancers. Method: immunoSEQ multiplex PCR; TCRdb's copy keeps in-frame clones and lacks some. Of under 95,000 clones listed, about nine tenths are singletons. The specimen comprised CD4+ or CD8+ T cells sorted from blood, sampled in a trial of the OX40 agonist ivuxolimab. The source is an adult with an advanced solid tumor such as melanoma, head and neck, liver or kidney cancer. CDR3s include the opening cysteine and the closing phenylalanine or tryptophan. D genes are given only for firm matches. Expanded clones get a size class; other rows say once, few or many, or leave the size out.

v_gene	j_gene	d_gene	abundance	CDR3nt	CDR3aa
TRBV4-1	TRBJ2-5	.	once	TGCGCCAGCAGCCAACAGGGCCTGGGGACCCCTGGGGAGACCCAGTACTTC	CASSQQGLGTPGETQYF
TRBV5-1	TRBJ1-1	TRBD1	once	TGCGCCAGCAGTCCGGACAGGGGGCTCACTGAAGCTTTCTTT	CASSPDRGLTEAFF
TRBV2	TRBJ2-1	.	.	TGTGCCAGCAGCGCTTCCGGGACTTTCTACAATGAGCAGTTCTTC	CASSASGTFYNEQFF
TRBV11-2	TRBJ2-5	.	.	TGTGCCAGCAGCCTAACGGGGGCCGGGACGGAGAAAGAGACCCAGTACTTC	CASSLTGAGTEKETQYF
TRBV19	TRBJ2-3	TRBD2	.	TGTGCCAGTAGTATGTTCGCGGGAGGTTCTAGAGATACGCAGTATTTT	CASSMFAGGSRDTQYF
TRBV30	TRBJ1-2	.	.	TGTGCCTGGGGTTCGGGGGCGCCTAACTATGGCTACACCTTC	CAWGSGAPNYGYTF
TRBV6-4	TRBJ2-2	.	.	TGTGCCAGCAGTGAACAGGGCTCCGGGGAGCTGTTTTTT	CASSEQGSGELFF
TRBV11-2	TRBJ2-1	.	.	TGTGCCGCTGAGGTAAAGAGCTCCTACAATGAGCAGTTCTTC	CAAEVKSSYNEQFF
TRBV19	TRBJ2-2	TRBD2	.	TGTGCCAGTAGGAAACTAGCGGGGGAGGAGGCCGGGGAGCTGTTTTTT	CASRKLAGEEAGELFF
TRBV18	TRBJ1-3	TRBD1	.	TGTGCCAGCTCACCTCGGGACAGGGTGATCTCTGGAAACACCATATATTTT	CASSPRDRVISGNTIYF
TRBV4-1	TRBJ2-7	.	once	TGCGCCAGCAGCCAAGTGTATGAATGGGTTACAGCTACCTACGAGCAGTACTTC	CASSQVYEWVTATYEQYF
TRBV30	TRBJ1-1	.	few	TGTGCCTGGAGTGAGGGCCTGAACACTGAAGCTTTCTTT	CAWSEGLNTEAFF
TRBV30	TRBJ2-7	.	few	TGTGCCTGGAGGGGATCGGGCATTCTCTACGAGCAGTACTTC	CAWRGSGILYEQYF
TRBV19	TRBJ2-1	.	.	TGTGCCAGTAGTATACTTGGGGGAAGCAATGAGCAGTTCTTC	CASSILGGSNEQFF
TRBV2	TRBJ1-6	TRBD1	.	TGTGCCAGCATGCCAGGGGGAATGCCACCCCTCCACTTT	CASMPGGMPPLHF
TRBV6-1	TRBJ2-7	.	.	TGTGCCAGCAGGAGGGTCTACGAGCAGTACTTC	CASRRVYEQYF
TRBV6-5	TRBJ2-1	.	.	TGTGCCAGCAGCCGTGAGCGGAGCTCCTACAATGAGCAGTTCTTC	CASSRERSSYNEQFF
TRBV27	TRBJ1-1	.	once	TGTGCCAGCAGTCAAGGACACTCGAACACTGAAGCTTTCTTT	CASSQGHSNTEAFF
TRBV29-1	TRBJ1-2	.	.	TGCAGCGTTGAGTGGGGGGGCTATGGCTACACCTTC	CSVEWGGYGYTF
TRBV14	TRBJ2-7	.	.	TGTGCCAGCAGGGGCGGGACCTTGGGGCAGTACTTC	CASRGGTLGQYF